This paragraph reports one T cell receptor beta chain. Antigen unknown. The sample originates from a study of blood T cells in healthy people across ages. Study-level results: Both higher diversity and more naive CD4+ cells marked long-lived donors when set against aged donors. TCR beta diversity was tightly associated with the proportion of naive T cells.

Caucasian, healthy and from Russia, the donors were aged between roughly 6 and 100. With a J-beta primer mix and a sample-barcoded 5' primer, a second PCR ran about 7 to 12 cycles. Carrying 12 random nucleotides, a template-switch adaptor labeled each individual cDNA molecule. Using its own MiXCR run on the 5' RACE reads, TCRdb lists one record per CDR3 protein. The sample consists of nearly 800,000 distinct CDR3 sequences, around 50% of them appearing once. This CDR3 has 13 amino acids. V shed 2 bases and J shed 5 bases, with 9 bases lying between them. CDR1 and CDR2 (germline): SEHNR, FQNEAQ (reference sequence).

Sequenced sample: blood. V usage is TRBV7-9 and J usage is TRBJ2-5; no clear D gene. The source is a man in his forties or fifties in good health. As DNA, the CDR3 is TGTGCCAGCAGCTTAACCGAGTCGGAGACCCAGTACTTC. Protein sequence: CASSLTESETQYF.